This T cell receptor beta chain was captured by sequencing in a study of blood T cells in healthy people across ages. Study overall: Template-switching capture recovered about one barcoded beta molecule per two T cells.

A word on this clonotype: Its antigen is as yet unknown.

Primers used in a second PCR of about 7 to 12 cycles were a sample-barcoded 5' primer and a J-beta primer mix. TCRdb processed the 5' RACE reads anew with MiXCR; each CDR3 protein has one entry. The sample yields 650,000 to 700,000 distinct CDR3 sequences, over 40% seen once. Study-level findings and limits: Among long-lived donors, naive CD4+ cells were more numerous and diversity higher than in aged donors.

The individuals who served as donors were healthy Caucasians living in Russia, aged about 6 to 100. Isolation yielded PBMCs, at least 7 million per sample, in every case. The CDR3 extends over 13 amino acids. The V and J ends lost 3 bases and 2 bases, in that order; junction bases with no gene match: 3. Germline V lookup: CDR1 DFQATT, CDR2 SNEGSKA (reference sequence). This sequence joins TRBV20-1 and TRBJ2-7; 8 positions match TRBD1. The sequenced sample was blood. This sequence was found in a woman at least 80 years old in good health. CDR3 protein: CSARGQETYEQYF. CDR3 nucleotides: TGCAGTGCTAGGGGACAGGAAACCTACGAGCAGTACTTC.